These 9 T cell receptor beta chains were all obtained from the same sample, sequenced in a study of CD8+ T cells in alopecia areata (dated by TCRdb to 2017 to 2018). Libraries were prepared through the immunoSEQ multiplex PCR assay. RNA was extracted from all samples and reverse transcribed into cDNA as template for TCR sequencing. The clones in this table, taken by TCRdb from immuneACCESS, are in-frame only. Not every clone is retained; where verified, under half of the shortfall comes from an unresolved V gene, and the cause of the rest is unknown. For this sample, 1,700 or so clones appear and none is a singleton. The ten largest account for 40% to 65% of the sample. The sample consisted of lesional skin. The receptors derive from a C3H/HeJ mouse with alopecia areata. This line of mice carries MHC haplotype H2-k.

This clone was seen only a few times. The genes are named according to mouse. The read halts 4 residues ahead of the CDR3 end, with the missing end drawn from the germline J gene. The V gene is TRBV29, the J gene TRBJ2-4, with D possibly TRBD1 on 6 matching bases. V lost 6 bases to trimming and J lost 3 bases, with 16 bases between them. The germline V gene has CDR1 MSHET and CDR2 SYDVDS. The CDR3 consists of 15 residues. CDR3 loop: CASSEQGTRQNTLYF. The sequenced part of the CDR3 DNA is TGTGCTAGCAGCGAACAGGGAACGAGGCAAAAC. The entire variable domain, with the rest obtained from reference TRBV29 and TRBJ2-4, is as follows: DMKVTQMPRYLIKRMGENVLLECGQDMSHETMYWYRQDPGLGLQLIYISYDVDSNSEGDIPKGYRVSRKKREHFSLILDSAKTNQTSVYFCASSEQGTRQNTLYFGAGTRLSVL.

This clone showed up many times. Gene names are mouse gene names. The read ends 4 residues before the CDR3 terminus; that terminus is restored from the germline J gene. V and J are TRBV13-1 and TRBJ1-1; 7 nucleotides line up with TRBD1. There are 14 residues in the CDR3. Germline-derived CDR1 and CDR2 are NSHNY and SYGAGN. V was clipped by 3 bases and J by 1 base; unmatched bases: 3. CDR3 region: CASSVGDRNTEVFF. CDR3 bases read: TGTGCCAGCAGTGTAGGGGACAGAAACACA.

As to this clone: The genes are named according to mouse. The read ends 4 residues early relative to the CDR3; the germline J gene fills the gap. This chain connects TRBV13-2 to TRBJ2-7; 7 bases fit TRBD1. Germline V gene lookup returns CDR1 NNHNN and CDR2 SYGAGS (reference sequence). After removal of 7 bases from V and 0 bases from J, the junction contained 10 bases not matched to a gene. The CDR3 runs 15 residues. CDR3 DNA (partial): TGTGCCAGCAGCCGCCCCAGGGGGTCCTCCTAT. It specifies CASSRPRGSSY. The CDR3, in full, reads CASSRPRGSSYEQYF.

This clone showed up just a few times. The database protein in TCRdb disagrees with the DNA translation at residue 11; the sequence shown here was translated from the DNA. With a far larger clone one base away, a read error is the likely cause. The gene symbols are mouse symbols. The read stops 3 residues short of the end of the CDR3; the missing end is completed from the germline J gene. The chain couples TRBV13-1 to TRBJ1-3; 9 bases match TRBD1. The CDR3 consists of 14 residues. V was pared by 7 bases and J by 3 bases, with 5 bases of the junction left unmatched. Germline CDR1 NSHNY, CDR2 SYGAGN. The covered CDR3 bases are TGTGCCAGCCCCCCGGACAGGGGTGGAAATACG. It codes for CASPPDRGGNT. The whole CDR3 is CASPPDRGGNTLYF.

Concerning this clone itself: Gene names and germline match the mouse. From the germline J gene comes the end of the CDR3, since the read stops 4 residues before it. This chain uses TRBV13-1 with TRBJ2-4; 10 bases match TRBD2. V shed 2 bases and J 1 base; nucleotides not matched to a gene: 7. There are 17 residues in the CDR3. The germline gives CDR1 NSHNY, CDR2 SYGAGN. Partial CDR3 DNA: TGTGCCAGCAGTGAACTCTGGGGGGGCGCTGGTCAAAAC. This translates into CASSELWGGAGQN. The whole CDR3 reads CASSELWGGAGQNTLYF.

As for this clone: Since a much larger clone is just one base distant, this may be a read error. Genes and germline are mouse. With the read ending 4 residues before the CDR3 end, the germline J gene is used to fill in that end. The rearrangement joins TRBV31 to TRBJ2-7; D not certain. The V gene's germline CDR1 is GKSSPN and CDR2 SITVG. CDR3 length: 11 amino acids. Trimming pared 8 bases from V and 3 bases from J, leaving 11 bases between. This chain's CDR3 is CASRDNYEQYF. The sequenced part of the CDR3 DNA is TGTGCCAGCAGAGACAACTAT.

Many counts were recorded for this clone. Mouse names are used for the genes. The sequence runs out 4 residues before the end of the CDR3; the remainder is reconstructed from the germline J gene. V usage is TRBV13-2 and J usage is TRBJ2-1; D is possibly TRBD1 (6 bases). CDR1 NNHNN and CDR2 SYGAGS come from the germline V gene (reference sequence). The germline V and J ends were trimmed by 2 bases and 6 bases, with 9 bases remaining between them. The CDR3 length is 13 residues. CDR3 sequence reads: CASGEGTIAEQFF. The DNA read from the CDR3 is TGTGCCAGCGGTGAGGGGACAATTGCT.

Regarding this clone: The gene names here belong to mouse. The CDR3 end lies 4 residues beyond the end of the read and is filled in from the germline J gene. V is TRBV31 and J is TRBJ2-7; 7 positions agree with TRBD1. This CDR3 spans 15 amino acids. The J segment lost 0 bases and the V segment lost 8 bases, leaving 13 bases of the junction unmatched. The germline V gene encodes CDR1 GKSSPN and CDR2 SITVG. The part of the CDR3 DNA that was read is TGTGCCAGCAGCCGCCCCAGGGGGTCCTCCTAT. This translates into CASSRPRGSSY. The complete CDR3 sequence is CASSRPRGSSYEQYF.

This clone was recorded many times. Here the gene names and germline are mouse. The CDR3 end lies 4 residues beyond the end of the read and is filled in from the germline J gene. The chain recombines TRBV19 with TRBJ2-2, with D possibly matching TRBD1 (6 bases). Germline CDR1 reads FNHDT; CDR2 reads SITEND (reference sequence). V dropped 3 bases and J dropped 3 bases, with 9 bases sitting between them. The CDR3 length is 14 residues. The CDR3 protein is CASSTRGDTGQLYF. CDR3 DNA (partial): TGTGCCAGCAGTACCAGGGGAGACACCGGG. The full variable domain, rest sourced from reference TRBV19 and TRBJ2-2, is GGIITQTPKFLIGQEGQKLTLKCQQNFNHDTMYWYRQDSGKGLRLIYYSITENDLQKGDLSEGYDASREKKSSFSLTVTSAQKNEMAVFLCASSTRGDTGQLYFGEGSKLTVL.